A single sample gave rise to the 32 T cell receptor beta chains below, sequenced in a study of CXCR3-negative and CXCR3-positive naive CD8 T cells. Via 5' RACE with UMI labels, TRB cDNA libraries were prepared. Each CDR3 protein gets one entry in TCRdb, which reprocessed the 5' RACE reads and gives no DNA. The sample's table shows tens of thousands of distinct CDR3 sequences. Specimen: naive CXCR3- CD8+ T cells from blood. Subset noted: CD45RO-CCR7+CD27+CD95- naive CD8+ T cells lacking CXCR3 (TNR3-). Source of these receptors: a human donor in good health. Some clones in this sample may be carry-over from other donors' samples.

This chain joins TRBV7-9 and TRBJ2-5; no DNA is available, so the TRBD1 call from TCRdb remains unchecked. The CDR3 is 14 residues long. Per the germline V gene, CDR1 is SEHNR and CDR2 is FQNEAQ (reference sequence). The CDR3 spells CASSLPQGQETQYF.

This chain links TRBV29-1 with TRBJ2-7; TCRdb designates TRBD1, a call that cannot be tested without DNA. The CDR3 is 13 residues long. CDR1 and CDR2 (germline): SQVTM, ANQGSEA. CDR3 loop: CSVQGPSSYEQYF.

This chain joins TRBV12-3 or TRBV12-4 and TRBJ1-5; there is no DNA to check the TCRdb D call of TRBD1. The CDR3 contains 17 residues. CDR3 protein: CASTKGVGQGAGQPQHF.

The chain is built from TRBV3-1 and TRBJ2-1; as DNA is missing, the TRBD2 call by TCRdb cannot be tested. The CDR3 covers 16 residues. Germline V CDR1 and CDR2: LGHDT, YNNKEL (reference sequence). CDR3 amino acids: CASSQALAGTYNEQFF.

The chain is built from TRBV29-1 and TRBJ1-2; TCRdb picks TRBD1, but there is no DNA to check that call. Germline values: CDR1 SQVTM, CDR2 ANQGSEA. The CDR3 consists of 11 residues. CDR3 loop: CSAWTGEGYTF.

The chain employs TRBV14 and TRBJ2-7; TCRdb lists TRBD1, though no DNA is available to test this call. The CDR3 sequence is 15 residues long. Germline V gene lookup returns CDR1 SGHDN and CDR2 FVKESK. The CDR3 region is CASSQGQGISYEQYF.

V gene TRBV2 combines with J gene TRBJ2-7; TCRdb returns TRBD1, unconfirmable since there is no DNA. CDR1 is SNHLY, CDR2 FYNNEI, per germline. CDR3 length equals 15 residues. This CDR3 reads CASISTGDVPYEQYF. The full variable domain, in which reference TRBV2 and TRBJ2-7 provide the parts outside the CDR3, is EPEVTQTPSHQVTQMGQEVILRCVPISNHLYFYWYRQILGQKVEFLVSFYNNEISEKSEIFDDQFSVERPDGSNFTLKIRSTKLEDSAMYFCASISTGDVPYEQYFGPGTRLTVT.

The chain uses TRBV4-3 and TRBJ2-3; no DNA is available, so the TRBD1 call from TCRdb remains unchecked. From germline, CDR1 is LGHNA and CDR2 YSLEER. The CDR3 consists of 16 residues. The CDR3 loop is CASSPQGLEWADTQYF.

The chain is built from TRBV7-9 and TRBJ1-6. This CDR3 has 16 residues. Germline-derived CDR1 and CDR2 are SEHNR and FQNEAQ (reference sequence). CDR3: CASSRNRASYNSPLHF.

CDR3 amino acids: CASSPPFRDRRTHNEQFF. This sequence joins TRBV18 and TRBJ2-1; TCRdb gives TRBD1 as the D gene, but with no DNA this cannot be confirmed. Looked up from germline, CDR1 is KGHSH and CDR2 is LQKENI. This CDR3 spans 18 amino acids.

The chain recombines TRBV4-2 with TRBJ2-2. The CDR3 extends over 14 amino acids. Germline V lookup: CDR1 LGHNA, CDR2 YNFKEQ. CDR3 sequence: CASGSLTFTGELFF.

Here the CDR3 reads CASSEGGENNEQFF. The gene calls are TRBV6-4 and TRBJ2-1; the TRBD2 assignment by TCRdb is unverifiable without DNA. Germline values: CDR1 MRHNA, CDR2 SNTAGT. CDR3 size: 14 residues.

J is TRBJ2-7 and V is TRBV6-2 or TRBV6-3. Germline CDR1 is MNHEY and CDR2 is SVGEGT. The CDR3 spans 15 residues. CDR3 residues: CASSYSMAASHEQYF.

The chain couples TRBV14 to TRBJ2-7. The CDR3 runs 14 residues. CDR1 SGHDN and CDR2 FVKESK come from the germline V gene. CDR3 region: CASSPTGNSYEQYF.

The chain has TRBV11-2 and TRBJ2-2; TCRdb returns TRBD2, unconfirmable since there is no DNA. The CDR3 is 16 residues long. The germline CDR1 and CDR2 sequences are SGHAT and FQNNGV. The CDR3 spells CASRPPSEGRTGELFF.

The chain uses TRBV12-3 or TRBV12-4 and TRBJ1-1; TCRdb names TRBD1, which stays unverified in the absence of DNA. This CDR3 comprises 12 residues. CDR3: CASSPVGGEAFF.

The rearrangement uses TRBV11-3 and TRBJ2-1; TCRdb's D gene call, TRBD1, goes unchecked for lack of DNA. CDR1 SGHNT and CDR2 YENEEA come from the germline V gene. This CDR3 has 15 residues. The CDR3 reads CASSTTHPRKDEQFF.

The gene calls are TRBV10-3 and TRBJ2-7. Looked up from germline, CDR1 is ENHRY and CDR2 is SYGVKD. CDR3 size: 15 residues. CDR3 amino acids: CAISDLTPSSYEQYF.

The V gene is TRBV7-6, the J gene TRBJ2-7; there is no DNA to check the TCRdb D call of TRBD1. Germline values: CDR1 SGHVS, CDR2 FNYEAQ. The CDR3 is 15 residues long. The CDR3 spells CASSQTAIGYYEQYF.

CDR3 amino acids: CASSPPLNTEAFF. This chain connects TRBV6-2 or TRBV6-3 to TRBJ1-1; without DNA, the TCRdb call of TRBD1 cannot be checked. This CDR3 spans 13 amino acids. Germline V gene sequence: CDR1 MNHEY, CDR2 SVGEGT.

The gene calls are TRBV6-6 and TRBJ1-2. Germline CDR1 and CDR2: MNHNY and SVGAGI (reference sequence). This CDR3 has 12 amino acids. This chain's CDR3 is CASSYIQNGYTF.

The chain employs TRBV20-1 and TRBJ1-2; TCRdb picks TRBD1, but there is no DNA to check that call. This CDR3 has 13 residues. Germline V gene lookup returns CDR1 DFQATT and CDR2 SNEGSKA (reference sequence). The CDR3 reads CSARAAGNYGYTF.

This sequence joins TRBV12-3 or TRBV12-4 and TRBJ2-1; TCRdb returns TRBD2, unconfirmable since there is no DNA. This CDR3 has 16 amino acids. The CDR3 protein is CASSNSSGFSYNEQFF.

The rearrangement uses TRBV12-3 or TRBV12-4 and TRBJ1-2. This CDR3 has 14 residues. The CDR3 reads CASSLTDSDYGYTF.

This chain connects TRBV12-5 to TRBJ1-1; the TCRdb call, TRBD1, lacks DNA for checking. Germline V CDR1 and CDR2: LGHNT, FRNRAP. This CDR3 spans 16 amino acids. CDR3 sequence reads: CASGGDRGPSLTEAFF.

This rearrangement joins TRBV20-1 to TRBJ2-1; checking the TCRdb D call of TRBD2 is not possible without DNA. From germline, CDR1 is DFQATT and CDR2 SNEGSKA (reference sequence). The CDR3 length is 15 residues. Here the CDR3 reads CSARDLAGGYNEQFF.

This chain connects TRBV20-1 to TRBJ1-1; TCRdb designates TRBD1, a call that cannot be tested without DNA. Germline V gene lookup returns CDR1 DFQATT and CDR2 SNEGSKA (reference sequence). This CDR3 spans 16 amino acids. CDR3 in amino acids: CSARDRQGARNTEAFF.

CDR3: CASSPDRFRGYTF. The chain links TRBV5-6 to TRBJ1-2; TCRdb picks TRBD1, but there is no DNA to check that call. The germline gives CDR1 SGHDT, CDR2 YYEEEE. The CDR3 is made up of 13 amino acids. Looking up the rest from reference TRBV5-6 and TRBJ1-2 gives the full variable domain: DAGVTQSPTHLIKTRGQQVTLRCSPKSGHDTVSWYQQALGQGPQFIFQYYEEEERQRGNFPDRFSGHQFPNYSSELNVNALLLGDSALYLCASSPDRFRGYTFGSGTRLTVV.

The V gene is TRBV7-3, the J gene TRBJ2-2. The CDR3 spans 16 residues. Germline assignment: CDR1 SGHTA and CDR2 FQGTGA. The CDR3 sequence: CASSLVGLSNTGELFF. Variable domain in full (rest from reference TRBV7-3 and TRBJ2-2): GAGVSQTPSNKVTEKGKYVELRCDPISGHTALYWYRQSLGQGPEFLIYFQGTGAADDSGLPNDRFFAVRPEGSVSTLKIQRTERGDSAVYLCASSLVGLSNTGELFFGEGSRLTVL.

CDR3 in amino acids: CASSVDARNTGELFF. The chain is built from TRBV9 and TRBJ2-2; the TRBD2 assignment by TCRdb is unverifiable without DNA. The CDR3 is 15 amino acids. Germline V gene sequence: CDR1 SGDLS, CDR2 YYNGEE.

The chain couples TRBV7-2 to TRBJ2-7. Germline V CDR1 and CDR2: SGHTA, FQGNSA. This CDR3 has 13 amino acids. The CDR3: CASSRSGNYEQYF.

The chain employs TRBV9 and TRBJ1-1; the TRBD1 assignment by TCRdb is unverifiable without DNA. The CDR3 has 18 residues. CDR1 is SGDLS, CDR2 YYNGEE, per germline. CDR3: CASSVGGGTALPNTEAFF.